A single sample is the source of the 27 T cell receptor beta chains below, sequenced in a study of shared clonotypes between healthy human individuals. Produced via immunoSEQ multiplex PCR; TCRdb's table is partial and in-frame only. Of more than 2 million clones listed, approximately 95% were seen once; the top ten hold roughly 1%. The naive CD8 population came from CD45RO-negative cells selected for CCR7, without terminally differentiated effector memory CD45RA+ cells. Sequenced sample: naive CD8+ T cells sorted from blood. The origin of the receptors is a man in his late teens or twenties in good health.

The chain carries TRBV10-2 and TRBJ2-3; D possibly corresponds to TRBD1 (5 bases). CDR3 length equals 14 residues. Germline lookup yields CDR1 WSHSY and CDR2 SAAADI. V was pared by 3 bases and J by 1 base, with 8 bases between. The DNA for the CDR3 is TGCGCCAGCAGTGACAGGGTCCGCACAGATACGCAGTATTTT. It codes for CASSDRVRTDTQYF.

The chain couples TRBV13 to TRBJ2-7; no clear D gene. V dropped 4 bases and J dropped 0 bases, with 10 bases sitting between them. In germline, CDR1 is PRHDT, CDR2 FYEKMQ (reference sequence). The CDR3 spans 14 residues. CDR3 sequence: CASSYLQSSYEQYF. The CDR3 DNA sequence: TGTGCCAGCAGCTATCTACAGAGCTCCTACGAGCAGTACTTC.

V is TRBV7-9 and J is TRBJ1-1; D call uncertain. This CDR3 has 11 amino acids. Germline assignment: CDR1 SEHNR and CDR2 FQNEAQ (reference sequence). Trimming removed 1 base at V and 9 bases at J, with 6 bases between. DNA of the CDR3: TGTGCCAGCAGCTTAGGGTACCAAGCTTTCTTT. It translates to CASSLGYQAFF.

The chain employs TRBV7-9 and TRBJ1-2; a weak D match, TRBD1 (5 bases). Trimming removed 5 bases from V and 2 bases from J, with 18 bases in between. CDR3 length equals 16 residues. Germline CDR1 and CDR2: SEHNR and FQNEAQ (reference sequence). CDR3 protein: CASSPGGRGANYGYTF. The CDR3 region has the DNA TGTGCCAGCAGCCCCGGGGGTCGTGGGGCCAACTATGGCTACACCTTC.

This clone is a singleton in its sample. This chain connects TRBV18 to TRBJ2-1; 8 bases map to TRBD2. V shed 8 bases, J shed 7 bases, and the junction held 7 bases outside the gene matches. Germline V CDR1 and CDR2: KGHSH, LQKENI. CDR3 length: 13 amino acids. The CDR3 sequence is CASRRLARNEQFF. In DNA form, the CDR3 reads TGTGCCAGCCGGAGACTAGCGAGAAATGAGCAGTTCTTC. The full variable domain, with the rest looked up from reference TRBV18 and TRBJ2-1, is NAGVMQNPRHLVRRRGQEARLRCSPMKGHSHVYWYRQLPEEGLKFMVYLQKENIIDESGMPKERFSAEFPKEGPSILRIQQVVRGDSAAYFCASRRLARNEQFFGPGTRLTVL.

The chain has TRBV10-3 and TRBJ2-7; a possible D gene is TRBD2 (7 bases). V was trimmed by 11 bases and J by 0 bases, leaving 14 bases between them. Germline lookup yields CDR1 ENHRY and CDR2 SYGVKD. This CDR3 region has 13 residues. CDR3 protein: CALGGDSSYEQYF. CDR3 nucleotides: TGTGCCCTAGGGGGGGATAGCTCCTACGAGCAGTACTTC.

In its sample, this clone was seen once. The chain joins TRBV5-1 to TRBJ1-2; a possible D gene is TRBD1 (5 bases). Germline V gives CDR1 SGHRS, CDR2 YFSETQ. This CDR3 is built from 15 residues. V was pared by 0 bases and J by 4 bases, with 13 bases between. The CDR3 bases are TGCGCCAGCAGCTTGGAGGCCAGGGAAAGCTATGGCTACACCTTC. Protein: CASSLEARESYGYTF.

The V call is TRBV29-1, the J call TRBJ2-7, with D maybe TRBD2 (5 bases). The CDR3 extends over 13 amino acids. Germline assignment: CDR1 SQVTM and CDR2 ANQGSEA. V lost 8 bases and J lost 2, with 16 bases in between. The CDR3 coding sequence is TGCAGCATGGGAGTCGGTAACACCTACGAGCAGTACTTC. It translates to CSMGVGNTYEQYF.

The J gene is TRBJ1-1, the V gene TRBV27; the D is unclear. The CDR3 length is 15 residues. Germline CDR1 MNHEY, CDR2 SMNVEV (reference sequence). The V and J ends lost 1 base and 5 bases respectively, with 14 bases between them. In DNA form, the CDR3 reads TGTGCCAGCAGTTTATGGGCAGGCGGTACTACTGAAGCTTTCTTT. It translates to CASSLWAGGTTEAFF.

Note on this clone: This CDR3 is also generated by other DNA sequences in the sample. The rearrangement uses TRBV9 and TRBJ1-4; the match to TRBD1 covers 7 bases. Trimming cost V 3 bases and J 2 bases; bases outside gene matches: 4. The CDR3 has 15 residues. The germline V gene encodes CDR1 SGDLS and CDR2 YYNGEE. CDR3 sequence (DNA): TGTGCCAGCAGCGCAGGGGGGGCGACTAATGAAAAACTGTTTTTT. The encoded protein is CASSAGGATNEKLFF.

The V gene is TRBV5-3, the J gene TRBJ1-4; TRBD1 agrees at 9 bases. TRBV5-3 is an open reading frame whose function is uncertain. V was pared by 3 bases and J by 6 bases, with 12 bases of the junction left unmatched. CDR3 size: 17 residues. Here the CDR3 reads CARSSEPDRGRYEKLFF. In nucleotides, the CDR3 is TGTGCCAGAAGCTCGGAGCCGGACAGGGGAAGGTATGAAAAACTGTTTTTT.

This rearrangement joins TRBV9 to TRBJ2-1, with TRBD2 matching 10 bases. The CDR3 runs 14 residues. From germline, CDR1 is SGDLS and CDR2 YYNGEE. Losses at the gene ends were 4 bases for V and 8 bases for J; bases not matched to a gene: 6. CDR3 loop: CASSLAGAGYEQFF. The CDR3 coding sequence is TGTGCCAGCAGCCTAGCGGGAGCAGGCTATGAGCAGTTCTTC.

V and J are TRBV6-5 and TRBJ2-7, with 7 bases fitting TRBD1. V lost 6 bases and J lost 7; bases outside the gene matches: 9. Per germline, CDR1 MNHEY and CDR2 SVGAGI. The CDR3 runs to 13 residues. CDR3: CASRDPTGREQYF. The CDR3 nucleotides read TGTGCCAGCAGAGACCCGACAGGGCGTGAGCAGTACTTC.

The CDR3 here is CASSEWDRATETQYF. The CDR3 region has the DNA TGTGCCAGCAGTGAATGGGACAGGGCGACAGAGACCCAGTACTTC. The gene calls are TRBV6-1 and TRBJ2-5, with 9 nucleotides matching TRBD1. The CDR3 extends over 15 amino acids. Trimming at V came to 2 bases and at J to 4 bases, leaving 5 bases not matched to a gene. Looked up from germline, CDR1 is MNHNS and CDR2 is SASEGT.

J is TRBJ1-4 and V is TRBV15; D unclear. With 5 bases removed from V and 5 bases from J, the gap between germline ends came to 9 bases. The CDR3 has 13 residues. Germline-derived CDR1 and CDR2 are LNHNV and YYDKDF (reference sequence). The CDR3 sequence: CATSADWNEKLFF. The CDR3 DNA reads as TGTGCCACCAGCGCGGACTGGAATGAAAAACTGTTTTTT.

This chain connects TRBV6-5 to TRBJ2-7, with D unresolved. CDR1 and CDR2 from the germline V gene are MNHEY and SVGAGI. The CDR3 sequence is 15 residues long. V lost 0 bases and J 1 base, leaving 10 bases between the germline ends. CDR3 DNA sequence: TGTGCCAGCAGTTACTCTTTTCCACCTTCCTACGAGCAGTACTTC. It encodes CASSYSFPPSYEQYF.

As regards this clone: The same CDR3 can be traced to other DNA sequences in this sample. The J gene is TRBJ2-5, the V gene TRBV11-1, with 7 bases fitting TRBD2. The CDR3 length is 14 residues. V lost 2 bases to trimming and J lost 0 bases; unmatched junction nucleotides: 0. The germline V gene has CDR1 SGHAT and CDR2 FQDESV (reference sequence). The CDR3 bases are TGTGCCAGCAGCTTAAGCGGGAACCAAGAGACCCAGTACTTC. Its protein is CASSLSGNQETQYF.

V gene TRBV25-1 combines with J gene TRBJ2-2; 10 nucleotides match TRBD1. This CDR3 has 14 residues. Germline CDR1 MGHDK, CDR2 SYGVNS. Trimming took 7 bases from V and 5 from J; bases not matched to a gene: 4. Written as DNA, the CDR3 is TGTGCCAGCAATCCGGGACAGGGGACCGGGGAGCTGTTTTTT. This sequence encodes CASNPGQGTGELFF.

In the case of this clone: Other DNA variants within this sample encode the same CDR3. The chain recombines TRBV6-6 with TRBJ2-5; 13 nucleotides match TRBD2. J lost 4 bases, V lost 5 bases, and 4 bases had no gene match. CDR3 length equals 15 residues. Per the germline V gene, CDR1 is MNHNY and CDR2 is SVGAGI (reference sequence). In DNA form, the CDR3 reads TGTGCCAGCAGTACTAGCGGGGGGGCCGGAGAGACCCAGTACTTC. Amino acids: CASSTSGGAGETQYF.

The V call is TRBV5-4, the J call TRBJ1-1; 7 bases line up with TRBD1. V lost 4 bases to trimming and J lost 7 bases; unmatched junction nucleotides: 7. Germline V lookup: CDR1 SGHNT, CDR2 YYREEE (reference sequence). The CDR3 spans 13 residues. CDR3 amino acids: CASSVGTAFEAFF. CDR3 bases: TGTGCCAGCAGCGTCGGGACAGCTTTTGAAGCTTTCTTT. The complete variable domain, with remaining parts taken from reference TRBV5-4 and TRBJ1-1, reads ETGVTQSPTHLIKTRGQQVTLRCSSQSGHNTVSWYQQALGQGPQFIFQYYREEENGRGNFPPRFSGLQFPNYSSELNVNALELDDSALYLCASSVGTAFEAFFGQGTRLTVV.

V is TRBV6-1 and J is TRBJ1-1; D call uncertain. This CDR3 has 11 amino acids. The V end was cut by 7 bases, the J end by 1 base, with 4 bases between. Germline V CDR1 and CDR2: MNHNS, SASEGT. The CDR3: CASTPNTEAFF. The CDR3 nucleotides are TGTGCCAGCACTCCGAACACTGAAGCTTTCTTT.

The chain employs TRBV7-6 and TRBJ1-6; weak D call: TRBD1 (5 bases). The CDR3 extends over 12 amino acids. Per the germline V gene, CDR1 is SGHVS and CDR2 is FNYEAQ. The CDR3 loop is CAPPGGLRALHF. CDR3 DNA sequence: TGTGCTCCCCCTGGGGGTCTAAGGGCCCTCCACTTT.

This clone was observed a single time. The same CDR3 is also encoded by other DNA sequences in this sample. The chain is built from TRBV18 and TRBJ2-7, with no clear D. V lost 0 bases and J 0 bases, leaving 12 bases between the germline ends. Germline V gene sequence: CDR1 KGHSH, CDR2 LQKENI. The CDR3 loop spans 16 amino acids. The CDR3 loop is CASSPPGPLSSYEQYF. CDR3 bases: TGTGCCAGCTCACCACCGGGTCCATTGAGCTCCTACGAGCAGTACTTC.

The chain couples TRBV7-9 to TRBJ2-7; 12 positions match TRBD2. The germline V gene has CDR1 SEHNR and CDR2 FQNEAQ (reference sequence). The CDR3 extends over 15 amino acids. V shed 5 bases, J shed 7 bases, and the junction held 9 bases outside the gene matches. CDR3 sequence: CASSPKTSGRLEQYF. The CDR3 nucleotides read TGTGCCAGCAGCCCAAAGACTAGCGGGAGATTGGAGCAGTACTTC.

The count of this clone is one. Other DNA sequences in the sample encode the same CDR3. The V and J genes are TRBV5-1 and TRBJ2-7; 13 bases agree with TRBD2. The CDR3 consists of 14 residues. Germline lookup yields CDR1 SGHRS and CDR2 YFSETQ. J lost 5 bases, V lost 5 bases, and 4 bases had no gene match. The CDR3 sequence: CASSPGLAGDEQYF. The CDR3 DNA follows: TGCGCCAGCAGTCCCGGACTAGCGGGAGACGAGCAGTACTTC.

The rearrangement uses TRBV6-5 and TRBJ2-3; 8 bases fit TRBD1. From germline, CDR1 is MNHEY and CDR2 SVGAGI. J was trimmed by 2 bases and V by 4 bases; bases with no gene match: 8. This CDR3 contains 16 residues. The chain's CDR3 is CASSSGQGPDTDTQYF. As DNA, the CDR3 is TGTGCCAGCAGTTCCGGACAGGGCCCAGACACAGATACGCAGTATTTT.

The chain uses TRBV27 and TRBJ1-5, with unresolved D. This CDR3 is 17 amino acids long. Trimming left V 0 bases short and J 1 base short, with 13 bases between. The germline V gene has CDR1 MNHEY and CDR2 SMNVEV (reference sequence). The CDR3 is CASSLSGLLLSNQPQHF. CDR3 nucleotide sequence: TGTGCCAGCAGTTTATCGGGGTTACTCTTGAGCAATCAGCCCCAGCATTTT.